This T cell receptor (beta chain) emerged from a study of blood T cell repertoires in COVID-19. Study at large: Specimens from acute and convalescent COVID-19 originated in the United States, Italy and Spain. The cDNA or gDNA used as material had been derived from T cells, B-cell-depleted T cells, or PBMCs.

Under the authors' procedure: Amplifying reference gene primers gave estimates of nucleated cell counts. Profiling relied on immunoSEQ multiplex PCR, and the TCRdb table lists in-frame clones only, not all of them. That table is the source of V, J and clone size, and D and trimming were worked out from the DNA. This repertoire shows under 250,000 clones, roughly 90% found once; its top ten account for about 5%. There are 14 residues in the CDR3. Germline CDR1 and CDR2: DFQATT and SNEGSKA (reference sequence). Trimming removed 3 bases from V and 2 bases from J, with 11 bases in between. Sequences were obtained from peripheral blood. The TCR was taken from a woman aged 40 to 55 with acute or convalescent COVID-19. The gene calls are TRBV20-1 and TRBJ2-4, with D unclear. CDR3 loop: CSASHSDTKNIQYF. CDR3 nucleotide sequence: TGCAGTGCTAGTCACAGTGATACCAAAAACATTCAGTACTTC.